These T cell receptor beta chains were read from a single sample in a study of shared clonotypes between healthy human individuals. Produced via immunoSEQ multiplex PCR; TCRdb's table is partial and in-frame only. The sample lists hundreds of thousands of clones, roughly 96% occurring once. The source material was naive CD8+ T cells sorted from blood. These TCRs come from a woman under 40 in good health. Each CDR3 is given with its conserved first and last residue. A D gene is named only where the DNA matches it firmly. Clone size is stated in some rows and not others, as once, few, many or a class when expanded.

j_call d_call clone_size v_call cdr3_nt cdr3_aa
TRBJ2-7 TRBD2 - TRBV4-1 TGCGCCAGCAGCCTAGGGACTAGCGGGATCGAGCAGTACTTC CASSLGTSGIEQYF
TRBJ1-2 - - TRBV4-1 TGCGCCAGCAGCCCCCGTTACAGGGAGTGGAGAGGCTACACCTTC CASSPRYREWRGYTF
TRBJ1-1 - - TRBV28 TGTGCCAGCAGTCCGAGACGCAGGGTAAGAACTGAAGCTTTCTTT CASSPRRRVRTEAFF
TRBJ1-3 - - TRBV5-4 TGTGCCAGCAGCTTGGACGGAAACACCATATATTTT CASSLDGNTIYF
TRBJ1-1 TRBD1 - TRBV5-6 TGTGCCAGCAGCCAGACAGGGACTGAAGCTTTCTTT CASSQTGTEAFF
TRBJ1-6 - - TRBV19 TGTGCCAGTAGTAAATTGAGGTCCAAGGAAGAAAGTTCACCCCTCCACTTT CASSKLRSKEESSPLHF
TRBJ2-7 - - TRBV5-4 TGTGCCAGCAGCCCACCCTCAGGCTCCTACGAGCAGTACTTC CASSPPSGSYEQYF
TRBJ2-6 TRBD1 - TRBV2 TGTGCCAGCAGTTCCGGGACAGGGCCCTCTGGGGCCAACGTCCTGACTTTC CASSSGTGPSGANVLTF
TRBJ2-5 - - TRBV27 TGTGCCAGCAGTTTATATTCGGCCCAAGAGACCCAGTACTTC CASSLYSAQETQYF
TRBJ2-5 - - TRBV6-1 TGTGCCAGCGGGTCCGGGGCCCAGTACTTC CASGSGAQYF
TRBJ2-7 - - TRBV27 TGTGCCAGCAGTCCCTACGTGGGGGACTCACCCTACGAGCAGTACTTC CASSPYVGDSPYEQYF
TRBJ2-7 TRBD2 - TRBV15 TGTGCCACCAGCAGAGATGCGGCTAGCGGGAGGGAGGTGTACGAGCAGTACTTC CATSRDAASGREVYEQYF
TRBJ1-1 - - TRBV6-1 TGTGCCAGCAGTGATAGAAGTAGGCGGAGAAACACTGAAGCTTTCTTT CASSDRSRRRNTEAFF
TRBJ1-1 - - TRBV9 TGTGCCAGCAGCGCCTCGGGGTGGACTGAAGCTTTCTTT CASSASGWTEAFF
TRBJ2-1 TRBD2 - TRBV28 TGTGCCAGCAGTCCCTCACCCTTAGCGGGAGGTCATGAGCAGTTCTTC CASSPSPLAGGHEQFF
TRBJ1-1 TRBD1 - TRBV15 TGTGCCACCAGCAGGGAAGACAGGGCCGACATGAACACTGAAGCTTTCTTT CATSREDRADMNTEAFF
TRBJ2-7 - - TRBV2 TGTGCCAGCAGTGTGGCAGGTCCCTACGAGCAGTACTTC CASSVAGPYEQYF
TRBJ2-7 TRBD2 - TRBV5-4 TGTGCCAGCGGGACTAGCGGGAAGGGTTACGAGCAGTACTTC CASGTSGKGYEQYF
TRBJ2-5 - - TRBV27 TGTGCCAGCAGTAACTCCAAGGGGGACTGGGGGGAGACCCAGTACTTC CASSNSKGDWGETQYF
TRBJ1-1 - once TRBV11-2 TGTGCCAGCAGCCAAGGGTGGGGACGCAACACTGAAGCTTTCTTT CASSQGWGRNTEAFF
TRBJ2-3 TRBD2 - TRBV7-3 TGTGCCAGCAGCTTGGCGGGAGGGTTCACAGATACGCAGTATTTT CASSLAGGFTDTQYF
TRBJ2-5 TRBD1 - TRBV11-2 TGTGCCAGCAGCTTAGGGACAGGGGGCGTTTGGGAGACCCAGTACTTC CASSLGTGGVWETQYF